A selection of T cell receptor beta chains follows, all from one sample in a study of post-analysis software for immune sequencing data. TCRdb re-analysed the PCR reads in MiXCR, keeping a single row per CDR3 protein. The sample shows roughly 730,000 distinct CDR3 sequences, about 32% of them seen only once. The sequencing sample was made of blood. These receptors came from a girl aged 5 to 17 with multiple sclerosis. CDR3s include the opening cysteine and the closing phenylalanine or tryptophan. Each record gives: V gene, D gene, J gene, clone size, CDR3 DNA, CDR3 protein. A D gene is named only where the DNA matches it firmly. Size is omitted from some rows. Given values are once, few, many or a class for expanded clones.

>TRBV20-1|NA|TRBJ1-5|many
TGCAGTGCTAGACGCAGCAATCAGCCCCAGCATTTT
CSARRSNQPQHF
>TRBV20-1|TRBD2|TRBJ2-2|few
TGCAGTGCTAGAGTGCCGACTAGCGGGAGAAGAATCGGGGAGCTGTTTTTT
CSARVPTSGRRIGELFF
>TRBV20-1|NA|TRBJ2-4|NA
TGCAGTGCTGTTAGCGGCCTAGCCAAAAACATTCAGTACTTC
CSAVSGLAKNIQYF
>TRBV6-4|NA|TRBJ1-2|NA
TGTGCCAGCAGTGACTCGACCGTGGCCGGCAAGACTGGCTACACCTTC
CASSDSTVAGKTGYTF
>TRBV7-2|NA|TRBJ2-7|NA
TGTGCCAGCAGCTTAGTTTCCTCCGGCGGGGTCGAGCAGTACTTC
CASSLVSSGGVEQYF
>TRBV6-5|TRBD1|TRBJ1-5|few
TGTGCCAGCAGTTCTCACAGGGGAGGTGATCAGCCCCAGCATTTT
CASSSHRGGDQPQHF
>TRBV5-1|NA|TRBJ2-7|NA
TGCGCCAGCATGGCGAGCCGGGGAACCAATGAGCAGTACTTC
CASMASRGTNEQYF
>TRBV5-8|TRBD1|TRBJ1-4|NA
TGTGCCAGCAGCTACCCTAGGGGGCTGATTAATGAAAAACTGTTTTTT
CASSYPRGLINEKLFF
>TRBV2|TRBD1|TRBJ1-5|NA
TGTGCCAGCAGTGAGACTGACAGGGGAAACCAGCCCCAGCATTTT
CASSETDRGNQPQHF
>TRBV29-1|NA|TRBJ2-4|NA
TGCAGCGCCGTTGAGAGCTTAGGCATTCAGTACTTC
CSAVESLGIQYF
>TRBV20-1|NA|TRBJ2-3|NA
TGCAGTGGCCCAGGAACAGATACGCAGTATTTT
CSGPGTDTQYF
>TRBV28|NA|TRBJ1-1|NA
TGTGCCAGCAGTATCGGGGGCGCTGGGGGTGAAGCTTTCTTT
CASSIGGAGGEAFF
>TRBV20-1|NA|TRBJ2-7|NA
TGCAGTGCTAGAGGGGAGGACTTCTCCTACGAGCAGTACTTC
CSARGEDFSYEQYF
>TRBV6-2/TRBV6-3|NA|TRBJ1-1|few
TGTGCCAGCAGCCCTCTTGGGTTTTTCGGTATGAACACTGAAGCTTTCTTT
CASSPLGFFGMNTEAFF
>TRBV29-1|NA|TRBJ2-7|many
TGCAGCGTTGTGTATACCCGCCTGGGGGATTACGAGCAGTACTTC
CSVVYTRLGDYEQYF
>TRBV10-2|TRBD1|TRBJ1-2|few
TGCGCCAGCAGTGGCATGACAGGGGGCGCACGGCGGGATGGCTACACCTTC
CASSGMTGGARRDGYTF
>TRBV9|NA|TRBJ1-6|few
TGTGCCAGCAGCGTAGGTATCCCGGCGCGGGGGGCGAATTCACCCCTCCACTTT
CASSVGIPARGANSPLHF
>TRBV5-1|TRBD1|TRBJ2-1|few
TGCGCCAGCAGCTTCGAGACAGGGGGCAATGAGCAGTTCTTC
CASSFETGGNEQFF
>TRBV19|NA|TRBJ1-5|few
TGTGCCACAGAGGGCCATTTCAATCAGCCCCAGCATTTT
CATEGHFNQPQHF
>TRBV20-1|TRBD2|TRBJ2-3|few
TGCAGTGCTGGGACTAGCGGGAGTGTTGATACGCAGTATTTT
CSAGTSGSVDTQYF
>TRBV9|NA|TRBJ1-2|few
TGTGCCAGCAGCGTAGGACATGGCTACACCTTC
CASSVGHGYTF
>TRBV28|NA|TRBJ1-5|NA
TGTGCCAGCAGTTTGGTCCCTTTCCCCCAGCATTTT
CASSLVPFPQHF
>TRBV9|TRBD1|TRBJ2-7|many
TGTGCCAGCAGCTCCGAGAGGGACAGAGCCTACGAGCAGTACTTC
CASSSERDRAYEQYF
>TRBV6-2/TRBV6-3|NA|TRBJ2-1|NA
TGTGCCAGCAGTAGACTCAAGAACTACAATGAGCAGTTCTTC
CASSRLKNYNEQFF
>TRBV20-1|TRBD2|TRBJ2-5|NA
TGCAGTGCTAGGTCGACTAGCCGGGAGACCCAGTACTTC
CSARSTSRETQYF
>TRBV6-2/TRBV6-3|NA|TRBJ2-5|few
TGTGCCAGCAGGCTCCCAGGGTTTCAAGAGACCCAGTACTTC
CASRLPGFQETQYF
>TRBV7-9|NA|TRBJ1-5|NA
TGTGCCAGCAGCCTGGTCGGGGTTGACCAGCCCCAGCATTTT
CASSLVGVDQPQHF